This T cell receptor (beta chain) emerged from a study of CD8+CD57+ T cells in acquired aplastic anemia. About the study: The DNA of sorted CD4+ and CD8+ cells averaged approximately 3.2 ug. Among healthy donors, CD4+ cells averaged roughly 11 million reads. Study-wide findings and caveats: Between patients and controls, 25 to 35 CD8+ CDR3 sequences were found in common. No significant difference in CD8+ Simpson's diversity was found between patients and controls.

Unmatched junction bases numbered 7, after V lost 6 bases and J lost 2 bases. The germline CDR1 and CDR2 sequences are SQVTM and ANQGSEA. The CDR3 has 14 amino acids. Profiles of TCR beta VDJ and CDR3 were generated from a genomic DNA template. One entry per CDR3 protein, called by TCRdb with MiXCR from the reads. The sample shows approximately 32,000 distinct CDR3 sequences, more than 65% of them seen only once. Remarks on this clonotype: Its cognate antigen is unknown.

The TCR was taken from a human donor in good health, serving as a control. V gene TRBV29-1 combines with J gene TRBJ2-7; TRBD1 matches 10 bases. Sequenced input: sorted CD4+, CD8+, or CD8+CD57+ T cells (not recorded which) from PBMCs. This CDR3 reads CSVAGTGAAYEQYF. The CDR3 DNA is TGCAGCGTGGCCGGGACAGGGGCCGCCTACGAGCAGTACTTC.